This T cell receptor (beta chain) originates from a study of T cell clonotyping in hematopoietic cell transplantation. Trimming cost V 7 bases and J 4 bases, with 28 bases left between them. Germline CDR1 reads SQVTM; CDR2 reads ANQGSEA. The CDR3 has 18 amino acids. Assay used: immunoSEQ multiplex PCR; TCRdb lists only in-frame clones, some missing. The table includes several thousand clones, about 86% detected once. This sequence was found in a male patient in his 50s who had an allogeneic stem cell transplant from a related donor, so the T cells may come from the graft donor. Some clones in this sample may be carry-over from other donors' samples. The material was PBMCs, obtained 100 days after allogeneic stem cell transplant. The rearrangement uses TRBV29-1 and TRBJ2-2, with D possibly TRBD1 on 7 matching bases. This CDR3 reads CSAWGDSPEGVRTGELFF. In DNA form, the CDR3 reads TGCAGCGCCTGGGGGGACAGTCCTGAGGGAGTACGCACCGGGGAGCTGTTTTTT.